One and the same sample provided the 30 T cell receptor beta chains below, sequenced in a study of lymphopenia after photon versus proton radiotherapy. Using immunoSEQ multiplex PCR, the repertoire was profiled, and TCRdb retains in-frame clones only, with some absent. This repertoire shows more than 70,000 clones, about 83% found once; its top ten account for more than 1.2%. The material was peripheral blood, obtained from a patient treated with proton-based radiotherapy. These TCRs come from a man aged 55 to 70 with pancreatic cancer.

V and J are TRBV6-6 and TRBJ2-5, with 9 bases fitting TRBD2. Germline loops: CDR1 MNHNY, CDR2 SVGAGI (reference sequence). This CDR3 is built from 15 residues. V gave up 5 bases and J gave up 3 bases; unmatched junction bases: 7. CDR3 bases: TGTGCCAGCAGTGGGCTTCTAGCGGGAAAAGAGACCCAGTACTTC. This encodes CASSGLLAGKETQYF.

This chain connects TRBV11-2 to TRBJ1-1; TRBD1 might be the D (6 bases). Deletions cut 5 bases from V and 1 base from J, with 20 bases between. The CDR3 sequence is 17 residues long. CDR1 SGHAT and CDR2 FQNNGV come from the germline V gene. CDR3 DNA: TGTGCCAGCAGCCCTGGAAGGGGGGGGCGAGGGAACACTGAAGCTTTCTTT. Its protein is CASSPGRGGRGNTEAFF.

J is TRBJ2-5 and V is TRBV5-1, with D possibly being TRBD1 or TRBD2 (5 bases each). There are 15 residues in the CDR3. Trimming took off 3 bases at V and 2 bases at J, with 14 bases between the two ends. Germline values: CDR1 SGHRS, CDR2 YFSETQ. The CDR3 sequence: CASSWGLLGQETQYF. For the CDR3, the DNA is TGCGCCAGCAGCTGGGGGTTGTTAGGGCAAGAGACCCAGTACTTC. Based on the CDR3 plus reference TRBV5-1 and TRBJ2-5, the full variable domain is KAGVTQTPRYLIKTRGQQVTLSCSPISGHRSVSWYQQTPGQGLQFLFEYFSETQRNKGNFPGRFSGRQFSNSRSEMNVSTLELGDSALYLCASSWGLLGQETQYFGPGTRLLVL.

V gene TRBV9 combines with J gene TRBJ2-3; 7 bases fit TRBD2. Trimming cost V 0 bases and J 5 bases; bases outside gene matches: 12. The CDR3 is 17 amino acids. In germline, CDR1 is SGDLS, CDR2 YYNGEE. The CDR3 DNA follows: TGTGCCAGCAGCGTAGATATCGGGGGAGGGGTGGTAGATACGCAGTATTTT. Its translation is CASSVDIGGGVVDTQYF.

The chain links TRBV6-5 to TRBJ2-5, with 11 bases lining up with TRBD1. CDR3 length: 14 amino acids. Looked up from germline, CDR1 is MNHEY and CDR2 is SVGAGI. Trimming removed 6 bases from V and 6 bases from J; junction bases left unmatched: 6. CDR3 loop: CASRDRGRGKTQYF. The CDR3 coding sequence is TGTGCCAGCAGGGACAGGGGGCGCGGGAAGACCCAGTACTTC.

With regard to this clone: At one boundary the junction diverges from the germline segment, which might be a read error. The chain couples TRBV10-1 to TRBJ2-7; D is ambiguous. Germline V gene data show CDR1 as WNHNN and CDR2 as SYGVQD (reference sequence). CDR3 length equals 12 residues. In DNA, the CDR3 is TGCGCCAGCAGTGAGTCGTTAACCGCCCTAAACTTC. Protein: CASSESLTALNF.

The chain employs TRBV28 and TRBJ2-1; D is perhaps TRBD2 (5 bases). Germline-derived CDR1 and CDR2 are MDHEN and SYDVKM. The CDR3 runs 12 residues. V lost 4 bases to trimming and J lost 11 bases, with 12 bases between them. The CDR3 DNA follows: TGTGCCAGCAGTTCTCTAGCCGAACAGCAGTTCTTC. This sequence encodes CASSSLAEQQFF.

This clone was counted between two and nine times. The CDR3 sequence: CASSGPGIGYGYTF. In DNA form, the CDR3 reads TGTGCCAGTAGCGGCCCAGGGATAGGGTATGGCTACACCTTC. The V and J genes are TRBV19 and TRBJ1-2; D might be TRBD1 (5 bases). Trimming took off 6 bases at V and 5 bases at J, with 16 bases between the two ends. Per the germline V gene, CDR1 is LNHDA and CDR2 is SQIVND (reference sequence). The CDR3 loop spans 14 amino acids.

The gene calls are TRBV29-1 and TRBJ2-4; D is possibly TRBD1 or TRBD2 (5 bases each). V shed 8 bases and J shed 7 bases, with 12 bases lying between them. The CDR3 consists of 11 residues. Germline V gene lookup returns CDR1 SQVTM and CDR2 ANQGSEA. CDR3 loop: CSINRDNIQYF. In DNA form, the CDR3 reads TGCAGCATCAACCGGGACAACATTCAGTACTTC.

The chain links TRBV27 to TRBJ1-5; 8 bases agree with TRBD1. The CDR3 consists of 17 residues. CDR1 is MNHEY and CDR2 is SMNVEV in the germline V gene (reference sequence). Germline trimming cut 3 bases from V and 1 base from J; bases unmatched to any gene: 8. The CDR3 region is CASSLSRGLGSNQPQHF. CDR3 bases: TGTGCCAGCAGTTTGTCCAGGGGGCTCGGGAGCAATCAGCCCCAGCATTTT.

This chain uses TRBV2 with TRBJ1-2, with 8 nucleotides matching TRBD1. Unmatched junction bases numbered 2, after V lost 4 bases and J lost 7 bases. This CDR3 is 12 amino acids long. Germline-derived CDR1 and CDR2 are SNHLY and FYNNEI. Written as DNA, the CDR3 is TGTGCCAGCAGTGCAGGGGGCAGTGGCTACACCTTC. Translating gives CASSAGGSGYTF. Supplemented by reference TRBV2 and TRBJ1-2, the full variable domain reads EPEVTQTPSHQVTQMGQEVILRCVPISNHLYFYWYRQILGQKVEFLVSFYNNEISEKSEIFDDQFSVERPDGSNFTLKIRSTKLEDSAMYFCASSAGGSGYTFGSGTRLTVV.

The V call is TRBV5-1, the J call TRBJ2-1, with 10 bases identical to TRBD2. The V gene end was trimmed by 3 bases and the J gene end by 0 bases; junction bases not matched to a gene: 3. The CDR3 runs to 16 residues. Germline V CDR1 and CDR2: SGHRS, YFSETQ. The CDR3 nucleotides read TGCGCCAGCAGCTGGACTAGCGGAAGCTCCTACAATGAGCAGTTCTTC. Protein product: CASSWTSGSSYNEQFF.

The V and J genes are TRBV19 and TRBJ1-1, with D uncertain. Per the germline V gene, CDR1 is LNHDA and CDR2 is SQIVND (reference sequence). This CDR3 spans 14 amino acids. Trimming took off 2 bases at V and 0 bases at J, with 7 bases between the two ends. CDR3 sequence: CASSINRLNTEAFF. In nucleotides, the CDR3 is TGTGCCAGTAGTATAAACCGGTTGAACACTGAAGCTTTCTTT.

The J gene is TRBJ1-1, the V gene TRBV14; unclear D gene. CDR3 size: 15 residues. Germline V gene data show CDR1 as SGHDN and CDR2 as FVKESK. V was clipped by 1 base and J by 0 bases, with 9 bases between them. As DNA, the CDR3 is TGTGCCAGCAGCCAAGTGTCCGGATTGAACACTGAAGCTTTCTTT. It specifies CASSQVSGLNTEAFF.

The chain joins TRBV27 to TRBJ1-4; the D is unclear. V lost 2 bases and J 1 base, leaving 11 bases between the germline ends. The germline CDR1 and CDR2 sequences are MNHEY and SMNVEV (reference sequence). CDR3 length: 16 amino acids. This chain's CDR3 is CASSLVGALTNEKLFF. In nucleotides, the CDR3 is TGTGCCAGCAGTTTAGTGGGCGCTTTAACTAATGAAAAACTGTTTTTT.

The sample holds one count of this clone. J is TRBJ2-1 and V is TRBV5-1; the match to TRBD2 covers 10 bases. Germline CDR1 is SGHRS and CDR2 is YFSETQ. The CDR3 extends over 14 amino acids. Trimming at V came to 0 bases and at J to 11 bases, leaving 5 bases not matched to a gene. CDR3 nucleotides: TGCGCCAGCAGCTTGGAGGCTAGCGGGAGACAGCAGTTCTTC. Amino acid sequence: CASSLEASGRQQFF.

A single count supports this clone. The chain is built from TRBV19 and TRBJ1-5; 7 bases are a match to TRBD1. This CDR3 region has 14 residues. V was clipped by 3 bases and J by 2 bases; unmatched bases: 1. Germline assignment: CDR1 LNHDA and CDR2 SQIVND (reference sequence). The CDR3 region has the DNA TGTGCCAGTAGTATGGGGACAGGCAATCAGCCCCAGCATTTT. It specifies CASSMGTGNQPQHF.

The rearrangement links TRBV11-3 to TRBJ2-1, with 7 positions matching TRBD2. Germline CDR1 is SGHNT and CDR2 is YENEEA. The CDR3 extends over 14 amino acids. The trim removed 3 bases at V and 5 bases at J, leaving 4 bases unmatched. The CDR3 loop reads CASSLRESHNEQFF. The CDR3 DNA is TGTGCCAGCAGCTTGCGGGAGTCTCACAATGAGCAGTTCTTC.

The chain combines TRBV15 with TRBJ2-6, with a weak D call TRBD1 (6 bases). The CDR3 covers 17 residues. Deletions cut 4 bases from V and 4 bases from J, with 17 bases between. Germline V lookup: CDR1 LNHNV, CDR2 YYDKDF (reference sequence). The CDR3 DNA sequence: TGTGCCACCAGCACAAAACAGGGAGTGAGAGGGGCCAACGTCCTGACTTTC. Protein product: CATSTKQGVRGANVLTF.

The chain links TRBV7-2 to TRBJ2-5; D unresolved. V lost 5 bases to trimming and J lost 4 bases, with 14 bases between them. Germline V gene sequence: CDR1 SGHTA, CDR2 FQGNSA. CDR3 size: 14 residues. The CDR3 sequence: CASSLDHRTETQYF. The CDR3 DNA is TGTGCCAGCAGCCTGGACCACCGTACAGAGACCCAGTACTTC.

The chain links TRBV28 to TRBJ2-5, with a tentative D call TRBD2 (6 bases). The V gene's germline CDR1 is MDHEN and CDR2 SYDVKM. The CDR3 covers 13 residues. Trimming took 6 bases from V and 13 from J, leaving 21 bases between them. This CDR3 is CASSQGRDSPRYF. CDR3 bases: TGTGCCAGCAGCCAGGGTCGGGACTCTCCCAGGTACTTC.

The rearrangement uses TRBV6-1 and TRBJ1-1; D remains unclear. This CDR3 spans 14 amino acids. The V and J ends lost 5 bases and 1 base respectively, with 11 bases between them. The germline CDR1 and CDR2 sequences are MNHNS and SASEGT. As DNA, the CDR3 is TGTGCCAGCAGTCCGAATACACCGAACACTGAAGCTTTCTTT. As protein: CASSPNTPNTEAFF.

This rearrangement joins TRBV7-8 to TRBJ2-1, with TRBD1 matching over 10 bases. Germline V gene data show CDR1 as SGHVS and CDR2 as FQNEAQ. V was clipped by 2 bases and J by 5 bases; unmatched bases: 9. The CDR3 runs 17 residues. The CDR3 is CASSLTYTGTGDNEQFF. For the CDR3, the DNA is TGTGCCAGCAGCTTAACATATACCGGGACAGGGGACAATGAGCAGTTCTTC.

This clone was detected only once. This chain uses TRBV5-1 with TRBJ2-3; D is perhaps TRBD2 (6 bases). The CDR3 extends over 16 amino acids. Per germline, CDR1 SGHRS and CDR2 YFSETQ. The V gene lost 0 bases and the J gene lost 0 bases, with 11 bases spanning the gap. CDR3 amino acids: CASSLEGTFSTDTQYF. The CDR3 DNA is TGCGCCAGCAGCTTGGAAGGGACTTTCAGCACAGATACGCAGTATTTT.

The V and J genes are TRBV11-3 and TRBJ2-7; D not resolved. The CDR3 consists of 13 residues. From germline, CDR1 is SGHNT and CDR2 YENEEA. Deletions cut 1 base from V and 3 bases from J, with 7 bases between. The CDR3 sequence: CASSLGRSYEQYF. In DNA form, the CDR3 reads TGTGCCAGCAGCTTAGGGAGAAGCTACGAGCAGTACTTC.

V gene TRBV5-4 combines with J gene TRBJ1-1; TRBD1 might be the D (5 bases). The V gene lost 0 bases and the J gene lost 4 bases, with 7 bases spanning the gap. The CDR3 has 13 residues. Germline V gene data show CDR1 as SGHNT and CDR2 as YYREEE (reference sequence). The CDR3 loop reads CASSLAQATEAFF. CDR3 coding DNA: TGTGCCAGCAGCTTGGCACAGGCCACTGAAGCTTTCTTT.

The genes are TRBV5-4 and TRBJ2-3; D unresolved. Per germline, CDR1 SGHNT and CDR2 YYREEE (reference sequence). There are 12 residues in the CDR3. V dropped 4 bases and J dropped 3 bases, with 6 bases sitting between them. CDR3 in DNA: TGTGCCAGCAGCCATAGGACAGATACGCAGTATTTT. Translating it yields CASSHRTDTQYF. The full variable domain, rest sourced from reference TRBV5-4 and TRBJ2-3, is ETGVTQSPTHLIKTRGQQVTLRCSSQSGHNTVSWYQQALGQGPQFIFQYYREEENGRGNFPPRFSGLQFPNYSSELNVNALELDDSALYLCASSHRTDTQYFGPGTRLTVL.

The chain couples TRBV5-4 to TRBJ2-3, with 10 bases that match TRBD2. The CDR3 runs to 17 residues. The J segment lost 8 bases and the V segment lost 4 bases, leaving 16 bases of the junction unmatched. Germline CDR1 and CDR2: SGHNT and YYREEE (reference sequence). The DNA for the CDR3 is TGTGCCAGCAGCCGCTCATCTAGCGGGAGTGTCAGGGGTACGCAGTATTTT. Its translation is CASSRSSSGSVRGTQYF.

V gene TRBV28 combines with J gene TRBJ2-2, with D perhaps TRBD2 (7 bases). The CDR3 has 16 residues. Germline V gene sequence: CDR1 MDHEN, CDR2 SYDVKM. V was clipped by 5 bases and J by 6 bases, with 19 bases between them. The CDR3 protein is CASSPLFSGGAGELFF. CDR3 nucleotide sequence: TGTGCCAGCAGTCCGCTCTTCTCGGGGGGCGCCGGGGAGCTGTTTTTT.

This clone was seen just once. V is TRBV5-1 and J is TRBJ2-1; possibly TRBD1 for D (6 bases). CDR3 length equals 15 residues. Trimming removed 4 bases at V and 7 bases at J, with 18 bases between. Germline V gene lookup returns CDR1 SGHRS and CDR2 YFSETQ. The CDR3 loop is CASSVQGAVENEQFF. The CDR3 DNA is TGCGCCAGCAGCGTACAGGGTGCAGTTGAAAATGAGCAGTTCTTC.